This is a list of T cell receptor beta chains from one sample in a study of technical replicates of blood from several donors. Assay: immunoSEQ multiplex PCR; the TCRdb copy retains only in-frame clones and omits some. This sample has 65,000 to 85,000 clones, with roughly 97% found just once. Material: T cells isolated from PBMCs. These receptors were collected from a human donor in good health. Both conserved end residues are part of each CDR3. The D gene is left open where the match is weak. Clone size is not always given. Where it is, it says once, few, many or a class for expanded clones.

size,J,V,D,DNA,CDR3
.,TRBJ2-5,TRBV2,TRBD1,TGTGCCAGCAGTTGGACAGGGGGGCAAGAGACCCAGTACTTC,CASSWTGGQETQYF
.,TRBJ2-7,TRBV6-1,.,TGTGCCAGCAGTGAACTACAGGGCGAGCAGTACTTC,CASSELQGEQYF
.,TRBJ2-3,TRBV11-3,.,TGTGCCAGCAGCTCAACAGATACGCAGTATTTT,CASSSTDTQYF
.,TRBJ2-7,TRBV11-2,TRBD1,TGTGCCAGCAGTCGAACCGGGACAGGGGCTTACGAGCAGTACTTC,CASSRTGTGAYEQYF
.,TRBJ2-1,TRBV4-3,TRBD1,TGCGCCAGCAGACTTGGGACAGGAATAGATTCCTACAATGAGCAGTTCTTC,CASRLGTGIDSYNEQFF
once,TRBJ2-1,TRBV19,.,TGTGCCAGTAGTATAGTTGAGGAGAATGAGCAGTTCTTC,CASSIVEENEQFF
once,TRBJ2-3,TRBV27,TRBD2,TGTGCCAGCAGTTTCGGGGGGGCAGATACGCAGTATTTT,CASSFGGADTQYF
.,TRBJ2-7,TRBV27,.,TGTGCCAGCAGAGGACGGCGGGTGGTCTACGAGCAGTACTTC,CASRGRRVVYEQYF
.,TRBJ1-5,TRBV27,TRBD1,TGTGCCAGCAGCACGGGACAGGGGGCCCTACAGCCCCAGCATTTT,CASSTGQGALQPQHF
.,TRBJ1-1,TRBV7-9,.,TGTGCCAGCAGCTTCGGGGGGCCGAACACTGAAGCTTTCTTT,CASSFGGPNTEAFF
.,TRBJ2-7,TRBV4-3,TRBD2,TGCGCCAGCAGCCCGGTAGCGGGAGCAACCTACGAGCAGTACTTC,CASSPVAGATYEQYF
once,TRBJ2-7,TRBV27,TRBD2,TGTGCCAGCAGTCCTTCCGGACTAGCGGCCTACGAGCAGTACTTC,CASSPSGLAAYEQYF
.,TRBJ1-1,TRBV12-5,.,TGTGCTAGTGGCCGGGGGGGCACTGAAGCTTTCTTT,CASGRGGTEAFF
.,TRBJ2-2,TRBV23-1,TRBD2,TGCGCCAGCAGTCCTGGGCTAGCGGGAGGGAACACCGGGGAGCTGTTTTTT,CASSPGLAGGNTGELFF
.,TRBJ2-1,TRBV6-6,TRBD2,TGTGCCAGCAGTTCGGGACTAGCGGGAGTAGGCAATGAGCAGTTCTTC,CASSSGLAGVGNEQFF
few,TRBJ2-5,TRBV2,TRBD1,TGTGCCAGCAGTGCTAACAGGGGGGAGACCCAGTACTTC,CASSANRGETQYF
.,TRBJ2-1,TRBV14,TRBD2,TGTGCCAGCAGCCAAGAGGAGCGGGAGTTCAATGAGCAGTTCTTC,CASSQEEREFNEQFF
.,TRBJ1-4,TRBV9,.,TGTGCCAGCAGCGCGAAGGGAGCTTTAGGTGAAAAACTGTTTTTT,CASSAKGALGEKLFF
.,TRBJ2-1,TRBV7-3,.,TGTGCCAGCAGCTTAATCCCAACACGGGAGAATGAGCAGTTCTTC,CASSLIPTRENEQFF
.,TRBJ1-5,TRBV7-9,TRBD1,TGTGCCAGCAGCCTAAGTCCGGGACAGGGTCACTTTGGTAATCAGCCCCAGCATTTT,CASSLSPGQGHFGNQPQHF
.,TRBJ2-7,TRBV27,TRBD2,TGTGCCAGCAGGGGGACTAGCGGGAGGGCATCAAGGGACGAGCAGTACTTC,CASRGTSGRASRDEQYF
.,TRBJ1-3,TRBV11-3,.,TGTGCCAGCAGCTTAGATCTAACAGTTGGAAACACCATATATTTT,CASSLDLTVGNTIYF
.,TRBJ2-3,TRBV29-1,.,TGCAGCGTTGTATTGGGCAGCGGTGCGCAGTATTTT,CSVVLGSGAQYF
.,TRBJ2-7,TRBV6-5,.,TGTGCCAGCAGTTTGGACAGCTACGAGCAGTACTTC,CASSLDSYEQYF
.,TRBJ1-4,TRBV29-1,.,TGCAGCGTTGAAGGGGGGTTAGGGGGAAAACTGTTTTTT,CSVEGGLGGKLFF
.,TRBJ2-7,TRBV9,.,TGTGCCAGCAGTGCTGGAGGTCTGGGTAGATCCTACGAGCAGTACTTC,CASSAGGLGRSYEQYF
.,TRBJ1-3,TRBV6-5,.,TGTGCCAGCAGGGAAATACAGGGAAACACCATATATTTT,CASREIQGNTIYF
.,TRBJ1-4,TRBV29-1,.,TGCAGCGTTGAGGCCAGGGGTGGTGAAAAACTGTTTTTT,CSVEARGGEKLFF
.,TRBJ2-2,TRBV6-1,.,TGTGCCAGCAGTGAACCAGGGGGGACCGGGGAGCTGTTTTTT,CASSEPGGTGELFF
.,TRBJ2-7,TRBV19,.,TGTGCCAGTAGTCCGGTTGGACAACGCGAGCAGTACTTC,CASSPVGQREQYF
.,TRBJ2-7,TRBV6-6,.,TGTGCCAGCACTGGCAGGGGATCCTACGAGCAGTACTTC,CASTGRGSYEQYF
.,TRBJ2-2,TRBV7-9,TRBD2,TGTGCCAGCATCACTCCCGGACTAGCGGGCCGGGAGCTGTTTTTT,CASITPGLAGRELFF
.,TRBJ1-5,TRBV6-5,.,TGTGCCAGCAGTTTACGGGGGGGAAGGCAGCCCCAGCATTTT,CASSLRGGRQPQHF
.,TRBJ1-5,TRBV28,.,TGTGCCAGCAGTTTCGAGGGTAGCAATCAGCCCCAGCATTTT,CASSFEGSNQPQHF
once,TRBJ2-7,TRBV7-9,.,TGTGCCAGCAGCTTAGCTCAAACCAGTATCTACGAGCAGTACTTC,CASSLAQTSIYEQYF
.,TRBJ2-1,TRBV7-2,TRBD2,TGTGCCAGCAGCTTACTAGCGGGGGGTGGGGAGCAGTTCTTC,CASSLLAGGGEQFF
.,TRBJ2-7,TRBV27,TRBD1,TGTGCCAGCAGACAGAACAGGGGGCGCTTCCACGAGCAGTACTTC,CASRQNRGRFHEQYF
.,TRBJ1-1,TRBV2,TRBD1,TGTGCCAGCTACAGGGACAGTGAAGCTTTCTTT,CASYRDSEAFF
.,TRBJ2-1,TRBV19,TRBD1,TGTGCCAGTAGTCTCGACAGGGGAAGGTACAATGAGCAGTTCTTC,CASSLDRGRYNEQFF
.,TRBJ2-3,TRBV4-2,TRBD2,TGTGCCAGCAGCCAACTAGCGGGAAGCACAGATACGCAGTATTTT,CASSQLAGSTDTQYF
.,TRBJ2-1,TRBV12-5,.,TGTGCTAGTGGTTTGGTCCTCATAGCGACCCGCTCCTACAATGAGCAGTTCTTC,CASGLVLIATRSYNEQFF
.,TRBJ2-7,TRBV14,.,TGTGCCAGCAGCCCCACAGGGAACTTATACGAGCAGTACTTC,CASSPTGNLYEQYF